This passage covers 28 T cell receptor beta chains from one sample sequenced in a study of shared clonotypes between healthy human individuals. The method was immunoSEQ multiplex PCR; TCRdb's version includes in-frame clones alone and lacks a portion of them. This table has some 1.5 million clones, more than 95% appearing once. Sequenced input: naive CD4+ T cells sorted from blood. Subset meaning: CD45RA+ positively selected. The receptors were gathered from a man in his thirties or forties in good health.

In regard to this clone: The sample carries other DNA sequences with the same CDR3. The J gene is TRBJ2-3, the V gene TRBV5-1, with a possible D match to TRBD1 (6 bases). V dropped 4 bases and J dropped 0 bases, with 9 bases sitting between them. This CDR3 is built from 14 residues. The germline V gene encodes CDR1 SGHRS and CDR2 YFSETQ. CDR3 loop: CASSKTGSTDTQYF. CDR3 sequence (DNA): TGCGCCAGCAGCAAGACAGGCAGCACAGATACGCAGTATTTT.

On this clone: Other DNA sequences in this sample translate to the same CDR3. This rearrangement joins TRBV15 to TRBJ2-6, with TRBD1 matching 8 bases. This CDR3 spans 15 amino acids. The ends lost 5 bases at V and 4 bases at J; junction bases unmatched: 4. The germline V gene has CDR1 LNHNV and CDR2 YYDKDF (reference sequence). CDR3 sequence reads: CATSGQGSGANVLTF. The CDR3 nucleotides read TGTGCCACCAGCGGACAGGGATCAGGGGCCAACGTCCTGACTTTC.

The chain is built from TRBV27 and TRBJ2-5, with D perhaps matching TRBD1 (6 bases). V lost 6 bases and J lost 1, with 6 bases in between. The CDR3 loop spans 12 amino acids. Germline values: CDR1 MNHEY, CDR2 SMNVEV (reference sequence). The CDR3 loop is CASRTGQETQYF. The DNA of the CDR3 is TGTGCCAGCAGGACAGGCCAAGAGACCCAGTACTTC.

This chain connects TRBV11-2 to TRBJ2-7; TRBD2 matches 9 bases. CDR3 length equals 14 residues. V shed 7 bases, J shed 7 bases, and the junction held 11 bases outside the gene matches. Germline loops: CDR1 SGHAT, CDR2 FQNNGV. The CDR3 nucleotides read TGTGCCAGCACCTGGGGTAGCGGGAGTGGTGAGCAGTACTTC. Protein: CASTWGSGSGEQYF.

Only one count was recorded for this clone. V and J are TRBV18 and TRBJ2-1; TRBD2 agrees at 8 bases. V shed 1 base and J 0 bases; nucleotides not matched to a gene: 5. CDR1 and CDR2 (germline): KGHSH, LQKENI. There are 17 residues in the CDR3. The chain's CDR3 is CASSPLGLAGSYNEQFF. Written as DNA, the CDR3 is TGTGCCAGCTCACCACTCGGTCTAGCGGGCTCCTACAATGAGCAGTTCTTC. Variable domain in full (rest from reference TRBV18 and TRBJ2-1): NAGVMQNPRHLVRRRGQEARLRCSPMKGHSHVYWYRQLPEEGLKFMVYLQKENIIDESGMPKERFSAEFPKEGPSILRIQQVVRGDSAAYFCASSPLGLAGSYNEQFFGPGTRLTVL.

The chain couples TRBV4-1 to TRBJ2-7, with 8 nucleotides matching TRBD2. Trimming cost V 7 bases and J 3 bases; bases outside gene matches: 8. This CDR3 contains 14 residues. CDR1 is MGHRA, CDR2 YSYEKL, per germline. In DNA, the CDR3 is TGCGCCAGCACCCTGGGTAGCGGGGACTACGAGCAGTACTTC. It yields the protein CASTLGSGDYEQYF.

This clone was picked up one time. The V call is TRBV30, the J call TRBJ2-1; no firm D call. CDR1 and CDR2 from the germline V gene are GTSNPN and SVGIG (reference sequence). The germline V and J ends were trimmed by 4 bases and 2 bases, with 18 bases remaining between them. This CDR3 contains 16 residues. CDR3 nucleotide sequence: TGTGCCTGGAATAACAGTCGAAGAAGTCCCTACAATGAGCAGTTCTTC. Protein product: CAWNNSRRSPYNEQFF.

The rearrangement joins TRBV7-9 to TRBJ1-2; 7 positions agree with TRBD1. Germline CDR1 reads SEHNR; CDR2 reads FQNEAQ (reference sequence). V lost 5 bases to trimming and J lost 4 bases; unmatched junction nucleotides: 13. The CDR3 is made up of 16 amino acids. CDR3 sequence reads: CASSKDRIYTSYGYTF. Here the CDR3 DNA reads TGTGCCAGCAGCAAGGACAGGATCTATACTAGCTATGGCTACACCTTC.

For this clone: The sample contains more than one DNA sequence encoding this CDR3. The chain uses TRBV4-1 and TRBJ2-5; D is unresolved. V lost 1 base and J 5 bases, leaving 11 bases between the germline ends. Per germline, CDR1 MGHRA and CDR2 YSYEKL. The CDR3 is 14 residues long. The CDR3 coding sequence is TGCGCCAGCAGCCAAGGGTTAGCCGGGGAGACCCAGTACTTC. Translated, it gives CASSQGLAGETQYF.

The chain joins TRBV4-3 to TRBJ1-1, with 10 bases lining up with TRBD1. Losses at the gene ends were 8 bases for V and 10 bases for J; bases not matched to a gene: 22. Germline CDR1 and CDR2: LGHNA and YSLEER. The CDR3 is made up of 17 amino acids. The CDR3 sequence: CASGALLGTGAPGGAFF. The CDR3 coding sequence is TGCGCCAGCGGCGCACTACTCGGGACAGGGGCCCCTGGTGGAGCTTTCTTT.

The chain employs TRBV5-4 and TRBJ2-6, with D unclear. The V gene lost 1 base and the J gene lost 4 bases, with 12 bases spanning the gap. Germline V gives CDR1 SGHNT, CDR2 YYREEE (reference sequence). There are 16 residues in the CDR3. Written as DNA, the CDR3 is TGTGCCAGCAGCTTGCGTACTTCGACCGGGGCCAACGTCCTGACTTTC. Its translation: CASSLRTSTGANVLTF.

This chain connects TRBV7-2 to TRBJ2-6; D gene ambiguous. Germline assignment: CDR1 SGHTA and CDR2 FQGNSA. This CDR3 contains 15 residues. Trimming left V 5 bases short and J 1 base short, with 9 bases between. Here the CDR3 DNA reads TGTGCCAGCAGCAAGCAGCATTCTGGGGCCAACGTCCTGACTTTC. Translation gives CASSKQHSGANVLTF.

CDR3 sequence reads: CASSEEVGREQYF. In DNA form, the CDR3 reads TGCGCCAGCAGTGAGGAGGTGGGTCGCGAGCAGTACTTC. This sequence joins TRBV10-1 and TRBJ2-7; unclear D gene. The CDR3 loop spans 13 amino acids. Trimming removed 2 bases from V and 6 bases from J, with 11 bases in between. Germline assignment: CDR1 WNHNN and CDR2 SYGVQD (reference sequence).

J is TRBJ2-2 and V is TRBV5-1, with TRBD2 matching 11 bases. V trimming: 4 bases; J trimming: 7 bases; junction bases outside the gene matches: 15. The CDR3 totals 18 residues. The germline V gene has CDR1 SGHRS and CDR2 YFSETQ. CDR3 nucleotide sequence: TGCGCCAGCAGCCCTGGTGCTAGCGGGAGGTCGTCAAGCGGGGAGCTGTTTTTT. As protein: CASSPGASGRSSSGELFF. The variable domain in full, completed from reference TRBV5-1 and TRBJ2-2, reads KAGVTQTPRYLIKTRGQQVTLSCSPISGHRSVSWYQQTPGQGLQFLFEYFSETQRNKGNFPGRFSGRQFSNSRSEMNVSTLELGDSALYLCASSPGASGRSSSGELFFGEGSRLTVL.

The rearrangement links TRBV7-8 to TRBJ1-1, with D possibly matching TRBD1 (6 bases). The CDR3 is 15 residues long. The V gene lost 5 bases and the J gene lost 0 bases, with 13 bases spanning the gap. Germline V gene data show CDR1 as SGHVS and CDR2 as FQNEAQ. DNA of the CDR3: TGTGCCAGCAGCATACCGGGACAAATGAACACTGAAGCTTTCTTT. Its protein is CASSIPGQMNTEAFF.

The CDR3 DNA is TGCGCCAGCAGCTTGGAAGGGGCAGGGATGAACACTGAAGCTTTCTTT. Translation gives CASSLEGAGMNTEAFF. V gene TRBV5-1 combines with J gene TRBJ1-1, with TRBD1 as a possible D gene (5 bases). Germline V gene sequence: CDR1 SGHRS, CDR2 YFSETQ. V was trimmed by 0 bases and J by 0 bases, leaving 12 bases between them. The CDR3 totals 16 residues.

The chain joins TRBV19 to TRBJ2-3; 9 bases align to TRBD2. The CDR3 totals 15 residues. CDR1 and CDR2 from the germline V gene are LNHDA and SQIVND (reference sequence). V shed 5 bases, J shed 0 bases, and the junction held 3 bases outside the gene matches. DNA for the CDR3: TGTGCCAGTAGTCTACTAGCGGGTAGCACAGATACGCAGTATTTT. Its protein is CASSLLAGSTDTQYF.

CDR3 in DNA: TGCGCCAGCAGCGACGGTAAGGGAGGGGGCTCCTACAATGAGCAGTTCTTC. This codes for CASSDGKGGGSYNEQFF. The genes are TRBV5-1 and TRBJ2-1; D possibly corresponds to TRBD2 (7 bases). The CDR3 is made up of 17 amino acids. V lost 4 bases and J 0 bases, leaving 17 bases between the germline ends. Germline V gene lookup returns CDR1 SGHRS and CDR2 YFSETQ.

This clone occurred once. The J gene is TRBJ2-3, the V gene TRBV5-5; 7 nucleotides line up with TRBD1. V shed 2 bases, J shed 0 bases, and the junction held 3 bases outside the gene matches. CDR3 size: 15 residues. Germline V gene data show CDR1 as SGHKS and CDR2 as YYEKEE (reference sequence). The CDR3 bases are TGTGCCAGCAGCTTCCGGGACAGAAGCACAGATACGCAGTATTTT. This sequence encodes CASSFRDRSTDTQYF.

The genes are TRBV27 and TRBJ1-1; possibly TRBD1 for D (5 bases). CDR3 size: 16 residues. The V gene's germline CDR1 is MNHEY and CDR2 SMNVEV (reference sequence). V lost 2 bases and J lost 2, with 15 bases in between. CDR3 bases: TGTGCCAGCAGTTTAATTTCCGGGCAGGGAAACACTGAAGCTTTCTTT. It yields the protein CASSLISGQGNTEAFF.

The genes are TRBV5-1 and TRBJ2-3; D is uncertain. V lost 1 base, J lost 6 bases, and 12 bases lay in between. The germline gives CDR1 SGHRS, CDR2 YFSETQ. This CDR3 contains 14 residues. CDR3 in amino acids: CASSLYDDSDTQYF. The CDR3, as DNA: TGCGCCAGCAGCTTGTACGACGACTCGGATACGCAGTATTTT.

The chain recombines TRBV12-5 with TRBJ2-3; TRBD1 is a possible D gene (6 bases). The CDR3 extends over 13 amino acids. V lost 6 bases and J 6 bases, leaving 13 bases between the germline ends. The germline CDR1 and CDR2 sequences are LGHNT and FRNRAP. CDR3 nucleotides: TGTGCTAGTGGCCCACAGGGTTCGGATACGCAGTATTTT. This sequence encodes CASGPQGSDTQYF.

V and J are TRBV6-6 and TRBJ2-1; D not certain. Between the trimmed V and J ends, which lost 7 bases and 3 bases, there was a span of 13 bases. CDR1 is MNHNY, CDR2 SVGAGI, per germline (reference sequence). The CDR3 consists of 14 residues. The CDR3 region has the DNA TGTGCCAGCACCCTGGGTAGCAGCTACAATGAGCAGTTCTTC. As protein: CASTLGSSYNEQFF.

The chain employs TRBV6-6 and TRBJ2-3; D is uncertain. Germline values: CDR1 MNHNY, CDR2 SVGAGI (reference sequence). Trimming removed 8 bases from V and 0 bases from J, with 12 bases in between. The CDR3 has 14 residues. CDR3 in amino acids: CASGTASSTDTQYF. CDR3 DNA sequence: TGTGCCAGCGGCACAGCCTCTAGCACAGATACGCAGTATTTT.

The rearrangement joins TRBV9 to TRBJ2-7; 8 bases map to TRBD2. V was pared by 3 bases and J by 4 bases, with 9 bases of the junction left unmatched. In germline, CDR1 is SGDLS, CDR2 YYNGEE. The CDR3 is 15 residues long. CDR3 sequence: CASSADSGIRYEQYF. Written as DNA, the CDR3 is TGTGCCAGCAGCGCCGATAGCGGGATAAGATACGAGCAGTACTTC.

In DNA form, the CDR3 reads TGCGCCAGCAGCCAGCCGACTGCCCCATTGGACAAGGGCTACACCTTC. This encodes CASSQPTAPLDKGYTF. The V call is TRBV4-1, the J call TRBJ1-2; perhaps TRBD1 as D (5 bases). The CDR3 is 16 residues long. The V gene lost 3 bases and the J gene lost 8 bases, with 22 bases spanning the gap. Germline V gives CDR1 MGHRA, CDR2 YSYEKL.

The chain uses TRBV7-2 and TRBJ1-4; 8 positions agree with TRBD1. V trimming: 5 bases; J trimming: 3 bases; junction bases outside the gene matches: 5. CDR3 size: 15 residues. Germline V gives CDR1 SGHTA, CDR2 FQGNSA. The CDR3 DNA is TGTGCCAGCAGCGTACAACAGGGGGCTAATGAAAAACTGTTTTTT. This codes for CASSVQQGANEKLFF.

The chain employs TRBV6-1 and TRBJ2-7; D is uncertain. The V gene lost 7 bases and the J gene lost 0 bases, with 16 bases spanning the gap. This CDR3 is built from 15 residues. CDR1 and CDR2 from the germline V gene are MNHNS and SASEGT. The CDR3 loop reads CASTNRLNPSYEQYF. The CDR3 DNA reads as TGTGCCAGCACCAACCGTCTGAATCCCTCCTACGAGCAGTACTTC.